A selection of T cell receptor beta chains follows, all from one sample in a study of post-analysis software for immune sequencing data. Each CDR3 protein is one row after TCRdb ran MiXCR on the PCR reads. The data contain a few hundred thousand distinct CDR3 sequences, about a third of them singletons. Material: blood. All receptors come from a girl younger than 18 with multiple sclerosis. CDR3s include the opening cysteine and the closing phenylalanine or tryptophan. The D gene is left open where the match is weak. Size tells how often a clone was seen (once, few, many) or the class of an expanded clone, and some rows leave it out.

j_call v_call clone_size d_call cdr3_aa
NA TRBV4-1 NA TRBD2 CASSQDWGLDYNEQYF
TRBJ2-3 TRBV4-2 NA TRBD2 CASSHPSGGKDTQYF
TRBJ2-1 TRBV3-1 many NA CASTRRIDLNEQFF
TRBJ2-1 TRBV7-2 NA NA CASSLSVSSYNEQFF
TRBJ2-7 TRBV20-1 NA TRBD1 CSARTNPGGGDEQYF
TRBJ2-5 TRBV20-1 few NA CSAREDKALGQETQYF
TRBJ2-1 TRBV5-1 NA NA CASSLALASLYNEQFF
TRBJ1-6 TRBV7-9 NA NA CASSLALGAFNSPLHF
TRBJ2-1 TRBV9 NA NA CASSEDGSYNEQFF
TRBJ2-5 TRBV29-1 many NA CSVVLVETQYF
TRBJ2-1 TRBV29-1 few NA CSPSGPKEGSNEQFF
TRBJ1-5 TRBV15 few NA CATSGVGNQPQHF
TRBJ2-7 TRBV3-1 NA TRBD2 CASSYSSGGPTYEQYF
TRBJ2-1 TRBV12-3/TRBV12-4 few NA CASSPSGVGYNEQFF
TRBJ2-1 TRBV6-1 NA TRBD2 CASTPELAGGSYNEQFF
TRBJ1-4 TRBV11-2 few NA CASSRSYNEKLFF
TRBJ2-1 TRBV20-1 NA TRBD2 CSAHTGGALRTNEQFF
TRBJ2-7 TRBV20-1 few NA CSAASVGDYEQYF
TRBJ1-6 TRBV29-1 NA TRBD1 CSVGQAYNSPLHF
TRBJ2-7 TRBV12-3/TRBV12-4 NA TRBD1 CASGSGQGTTQYF
TRBJ2-5 TRBV28 few NA CASSLFSLQETQYF
TRBJ2-3 TRBV11-3 few TRBD1 CASSLGDRASSTDTQYF
TRBJ2-5 TRBV20-1 NA TRBD2 CSARAQRGGGETQYF
TRBJ2-7 TRBV6-2/TRBV6-3 few TRBD1 CASSTGTGGFEQYF